This record covers a single T cell receptor (beta chain). The sample originates from a study of cytotoxic CD8 clonotypes in ibrutinib-treated CLL. Study overall: Of the patients, about 12 were relapsed/refractory, 15 treatment-naive and about 17 IGHV unmutated.

Germline V CDR1 and CDR2: SGHTA, FQGNSA. This CDR3 is built from 13 residues. V gave up 3 bases and J gave up 8 bases, with 11 bases separating them. Assay: immunoSEQ multiplex PCR; the TCRdb copy retains only in-frame clones and omits some. This table holds approximately 33,000 clones, roughly two thirds found once. The clonotype originates from a human donor with chronic lymphocytic leukemia. Sequenced here: PBMCs, sampled before ibrutinib treatment. The V call is TRBV7-2, the J call TRBJ2-1; a weak D match, TRBD1 (6 bases). The CDR3 protein is CASSFLQGYEQFF. The DNA of the CDR3 is TGTGCCAGCAGCTTTCTACAGGGCTATGAGCAGTTCTTC.